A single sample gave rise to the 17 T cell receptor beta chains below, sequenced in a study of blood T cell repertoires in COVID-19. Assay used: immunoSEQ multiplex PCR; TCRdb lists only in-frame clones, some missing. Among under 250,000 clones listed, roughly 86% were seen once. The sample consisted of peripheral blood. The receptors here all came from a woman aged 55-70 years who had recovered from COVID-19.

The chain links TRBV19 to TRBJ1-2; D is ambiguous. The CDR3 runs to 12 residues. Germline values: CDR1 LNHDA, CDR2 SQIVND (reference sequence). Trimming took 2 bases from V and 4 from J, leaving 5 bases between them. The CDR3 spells CASSIRSYGYTF. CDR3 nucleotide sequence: TGTGCCAGTAGTATAAGGAGCTATGGCTACACCTTC.

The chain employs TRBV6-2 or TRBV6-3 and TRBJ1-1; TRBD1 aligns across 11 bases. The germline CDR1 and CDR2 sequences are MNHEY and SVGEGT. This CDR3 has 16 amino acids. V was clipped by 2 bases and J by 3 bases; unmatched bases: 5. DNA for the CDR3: TGTGCCAGCAGTTACGAAGGACAGGGGGCTTACACTGAAGCTTTCTTT. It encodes CASSYEGQGAYTEAFF.

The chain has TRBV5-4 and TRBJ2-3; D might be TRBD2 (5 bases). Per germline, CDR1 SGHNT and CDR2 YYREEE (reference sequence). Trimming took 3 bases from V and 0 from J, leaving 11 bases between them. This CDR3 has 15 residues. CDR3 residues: CASSSRTASTDTQYF. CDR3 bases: TGTGCCAGCAGCTCACGGACTGCTAGCACAGATACGCAGTATTTT.

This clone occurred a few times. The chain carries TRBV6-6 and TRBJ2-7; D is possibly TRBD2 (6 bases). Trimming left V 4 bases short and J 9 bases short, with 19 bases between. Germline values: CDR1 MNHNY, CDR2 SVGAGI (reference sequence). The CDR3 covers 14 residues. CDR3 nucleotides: TGTGCCAGCAGTTGGGCGGGAACTTACCGATCGCAGTACTTC. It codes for CASSWAGTYRSQYF.

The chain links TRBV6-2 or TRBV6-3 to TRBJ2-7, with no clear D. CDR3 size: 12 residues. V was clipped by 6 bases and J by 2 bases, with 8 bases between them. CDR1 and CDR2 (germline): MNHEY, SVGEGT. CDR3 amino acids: CASSPVAYEQYF. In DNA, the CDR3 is TGTGCCAGCAGCCCAGTAGCCTACGAGCAGTACTTC.

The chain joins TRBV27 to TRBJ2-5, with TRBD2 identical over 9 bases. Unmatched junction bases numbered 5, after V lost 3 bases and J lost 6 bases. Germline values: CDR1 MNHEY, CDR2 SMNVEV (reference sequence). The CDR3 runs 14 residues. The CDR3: CASSFSGGTKTQYF. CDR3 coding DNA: TGTGCCAGCAGTTTTAGCGGGGGTACGAAGACCCAGTACTTC.

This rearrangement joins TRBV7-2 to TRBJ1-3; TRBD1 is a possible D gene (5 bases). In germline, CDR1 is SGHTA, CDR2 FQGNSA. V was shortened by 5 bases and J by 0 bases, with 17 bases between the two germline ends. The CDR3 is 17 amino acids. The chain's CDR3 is CASSPRGGPISGNTIYF. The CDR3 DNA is TGTGCCAGCAGCCCAAGGGGAGGGCCGATCTCTGGAAACACCATATATTTT.

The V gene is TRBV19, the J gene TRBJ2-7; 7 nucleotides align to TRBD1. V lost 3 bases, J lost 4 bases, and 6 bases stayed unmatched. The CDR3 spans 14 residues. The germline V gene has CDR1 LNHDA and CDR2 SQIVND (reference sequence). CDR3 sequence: CASSMLAGGYEQYF. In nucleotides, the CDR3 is TGTGCCAGTAGTATGCTGGCAGGGGGTTACGAGCAGTACTTC.

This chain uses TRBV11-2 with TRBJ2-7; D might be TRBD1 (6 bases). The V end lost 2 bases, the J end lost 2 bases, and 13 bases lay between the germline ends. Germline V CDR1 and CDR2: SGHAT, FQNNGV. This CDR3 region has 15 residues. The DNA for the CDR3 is TGTGCCAGCAGCTTAAGGGCAGGGGCTGCCTACGAGCAGTACTTC. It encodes CASSLRAGAAYEQYF.

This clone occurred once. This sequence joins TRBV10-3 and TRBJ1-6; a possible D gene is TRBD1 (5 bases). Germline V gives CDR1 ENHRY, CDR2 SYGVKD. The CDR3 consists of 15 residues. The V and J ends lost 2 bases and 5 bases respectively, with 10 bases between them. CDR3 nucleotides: TGTGCCATCAGTGAGCTGGGGCCTCATAATTCACCCCTCCACTTT. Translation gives CAISELGPHNSPLHF.

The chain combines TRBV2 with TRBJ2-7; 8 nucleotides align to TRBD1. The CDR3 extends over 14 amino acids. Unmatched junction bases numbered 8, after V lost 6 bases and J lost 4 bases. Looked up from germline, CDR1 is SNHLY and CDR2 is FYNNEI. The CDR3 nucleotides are TGTGCCAGCAGGCCCGGGACAGGAGCTTACGAGCAGTACTTC. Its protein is CASRPGTGAYEQYF.

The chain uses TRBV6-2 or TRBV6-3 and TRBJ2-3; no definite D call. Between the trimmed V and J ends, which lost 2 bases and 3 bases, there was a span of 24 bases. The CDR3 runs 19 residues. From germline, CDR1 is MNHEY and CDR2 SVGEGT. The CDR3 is CASSYRPSVSSWATDTQYF. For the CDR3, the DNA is TGTGCCAGCAGTTACCGCCCCTCCGTATCGTCCTGGGCAACAGATACGCAGTATTTT.

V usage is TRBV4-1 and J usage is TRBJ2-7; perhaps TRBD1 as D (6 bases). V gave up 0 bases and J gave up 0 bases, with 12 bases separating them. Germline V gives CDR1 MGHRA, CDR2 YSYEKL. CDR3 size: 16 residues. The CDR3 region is CASSQDDRSSSYEQYF. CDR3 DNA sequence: TGCGCCAGCAGCCAAGATGACAGGAGTTCCTCCTACGAGCAGTACTTC.

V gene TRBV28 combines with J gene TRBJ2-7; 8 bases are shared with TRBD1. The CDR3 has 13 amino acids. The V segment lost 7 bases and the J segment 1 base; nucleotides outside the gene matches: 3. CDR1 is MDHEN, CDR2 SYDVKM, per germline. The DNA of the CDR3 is TGTGCCAGCACGGACAGGGCATCCTACGAGCAGTACTTC. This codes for CASTDRASYEQYF.

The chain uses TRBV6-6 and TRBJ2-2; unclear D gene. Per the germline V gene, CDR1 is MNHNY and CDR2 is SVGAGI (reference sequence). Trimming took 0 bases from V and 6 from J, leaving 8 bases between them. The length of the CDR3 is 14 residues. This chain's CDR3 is CASSYSSLAGELFF. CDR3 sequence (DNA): TGTGCCAGCAGTTACTCGTCACTCGCCGGGGAGCTGTTTTTT.

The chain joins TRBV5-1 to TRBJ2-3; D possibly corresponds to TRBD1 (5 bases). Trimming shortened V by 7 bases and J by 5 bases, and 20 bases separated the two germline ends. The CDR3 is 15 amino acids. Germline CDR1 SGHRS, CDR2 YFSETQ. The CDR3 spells CASAKAGSEIDTQYF. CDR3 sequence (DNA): TGCGCCAGCGCAAAAGCAGGGTCCGAAATAGATACGCAGTATTTT. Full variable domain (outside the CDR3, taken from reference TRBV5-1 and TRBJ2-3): KAGVTQTPRYLIKTRGQQVTLSCSPISGHRSVSWYQQTPGQGLQFLFEYFSETQRNKGNFPGRFSGRQFSNSRSEMNVSTLELGDSALYLCASAKAGSEIDTQYFGPGTRLTVL.

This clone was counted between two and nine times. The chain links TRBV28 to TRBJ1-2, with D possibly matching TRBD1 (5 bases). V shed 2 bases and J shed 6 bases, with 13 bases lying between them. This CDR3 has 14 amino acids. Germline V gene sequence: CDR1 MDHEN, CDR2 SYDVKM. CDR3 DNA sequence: TGTGCCAGCAGTTTAGGGACTCCCGCTAATGGCTACACCTTC. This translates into CASSLGTPANGYTF.